This TCR beta chain comes out of a study of PD-1 blockade in classical Hodgkin lymphoma. General study points: Diminished baseline TCR diversity has been reported in newly diagnosed patients relative to healthy donors.

The time point was: newly diagnosed, previously untreated cHL patient sample. The table came from immunoSEQ multiplex PCR; TCRdb's copy has only in-frame clones and leaves some out. Of around 43,000 clones in the sample, about nine tenths were seen once. CDR1 LNHDA and CDR2 SQIVND come from the germline V gene (reference sequence). This CDR3 has 15 amino acids. Trimming cost V 7 bases and J 6 bases; bases outside gene matches: 14. A word on this clone: Antigen unknown.

The chain is built from TRBV19 and TRBJ1-1, with 7 positions matching TRBD1. The sample was peripheral blood mononuclear cells (PBMCs). This receptor was taken from a human donor with classical Hodgkin lymphoma. The CDR3 bases are TGTGCCAGTACCCCCCCGGACAGGAACGCCGCTGAAGCTTTCTTT. The encoded protein is CASTPPDRNAAEAFF.